Listed below are T cell receptor beta chains from one sample, sequenced in a study of T-cell memory formation after mild COVID-19. MiXCR, run by TCRdb on the 5' RACE reads, gives a single entry per CDR3 protein. This sample carries roughly 200,000 distinct CDR3 sequences, over 20% of them seen once, and the ten largest clones take approximately 22%. Input material: PBMCs or a T cell subset sorted from them (not recorded which). These receptors originate from an adult woman who had mild COVID-19 (a few samples of this study predate the infection). Cell type and time point are not known. CDR3s include the opening cysteine and the closing phenylalanine or tryptophan. The D gene is left open where the match is weak. Size is stated for part of the rows, as once, few or many counts, or as a class when the clone is expanded.

clone_size j_call v_call d_call cdr3_nt cdr3_aa
- TRBJ2-1 TRBV25-1 - TGTGCCAGCAGTGAATATAGTAGGGGGACGAAGCAGTTCTTC CASSEYSRGTKQFF
- TRBJ1-1 TRBV12-3/TRBV12-4 - TGTGCCAGCAGTTTAGACACGGTGAACACTGAAGCTTTCTTT CASSLDTVNTEAFF
- TRBJ2-7 TRBV9 TRBD1 TGTGCCAGCAGCCTAGAAGGGACAGGGGACGAGCAGTACTTC CASSLEGTGDEQYF
few TRBJ2-3 TRBV6-5 - TGTGCCAGCAGTTACTCGACCGACTCCCGCACAGATACGCAGTATTTT CASSYSTDSRTDTQYF
- TRBJ1-4 TRBV13 - TGTGCCAGCAGCTTGGGGCGCTCGGGTGAAAAACTGTTTTTT CASSLGRSGEKLFF
once TRBJ2-1 TRBV29-1 - TGCAGCGTTGAAATAGGACGCTCCTTC CSVEIGRSF
- TRBJ1-3 TRBV12-3/TRBV12-4 - TGTGCCAGCAGGCACCAAGAAGGGCTCTCTGGAAACACCATATATTTT CASRHQEGLSGNTIYF
- TRBJ2-3 TRBV15 - TGTGCCACCAGCAGCCGCGCTGGGGGCACAGATACGCAGTATTTT CATSSRAGGTDTQYF
few TRBJ2-1 TRBV30 TRBD1 TGTGCCTGGAGCCTCCAGGGGGCGGATGAGCAGTTCTTC CAWSLQGADEQFF
- TRBJ2-5 TRBV5-6 TRBD1 TGTGCCAGCAGCTTGACGGTAGGGGGCCGGGAGACCCAGTACTTC CASSLTVGGRETQYF
- TRBJ2-1 TRBV12-3/TRBV12-4 TRBD2 TGTGCCAGCAGTAGACTAGCGGGAGCCCACAATGAGCAGTTCTTC CASSRLAGAHNEQFF
- TRBJ2-7 TRBV7-6 - TGTGCCAGCAGCCCAGGGTATGTCGGTTGGGAGCAGTACTTC CASSPGYVGWEQYF
- TRBJ2-1 TRBV15 - TGTGCCACCAGCAGAGATCGTTTTTGGGGGAACAATGAGCAGTTCTTC CATSRDRFWGNNEQFF
- TRBJ1-2 TRBV6-1 TRBD1 TGTGCCAGCAGTGAACTGACAGGGGGAGTCCTTTATGGCTACACCTTC CASSELTGGVLYGYTF
few TRBJ1-1 TRBV21-1 - TGTGCCAGCAGCAAAATCCACAGGGGGAACACTGAAGCTTTCTTT CASSKIHRGNTEAFF
- TRBJ2-7 TRBV4-3 - TGCGCCAGCAGCCGCGGGGGCTCCTCCTACGAGCAGTACTTC CASSRGGSSYEQYF
- TRBJ1-1 TRBV6-5 TRBD1 TGTGCCAGCAGTTACTCGTTGAACAGGGGGCAGGGCACTGAAGCTTTCTTT CASSYSLNRGQGTEAFF
- TRBJ1-2 TRBV5-1 - TGCGCCAGCAGCTTGGACCAGCTTAACTATGGCTACACCTTC CASSLDQLNYGYTF
few TRBJ2-2 TRBV24-1 - TGTGCCACCAGTGATTTAGACCATAACACCGGGGAGCTGTTTTTT CATSDLDHNTGELFF
few TRBJ1-2 TRBV11-1 - TGTGCCAGCAGCTCCCGGACGGGGGAACCTCCGGGCGTCGTGTATGGCTACACCTTC CASSSRTGEPPGVVYGYTF
- TRBJ1-2 TRBV30 TRBD1 TGTGCCTGGAGGATCACAGGGGAGTTAGTTGGCTACACCTTC CAWRITGELVGYTF
few TRBJ2-7 TRBV5-5 TRBD1 TGTGCCAGCAGCTGGGGACAGGGGAGCTACGAGCAGTACTTC CASSWGQGSYEQYF
- TRBJ2-6 TRBV7-9 - TGTGCCAGCAGCTTAGTAACGACTGGGGCCAACGTCCTGACTTTC CASSLVTTGANVLTF
- TRBJ2-3 TRBV2 TRBD1 TGTGCCAGCAGTGGGGACAGGACCAACACAGATACGCAGTATTTT CASSGDRTNTDTQYF
- TRBJ2-5 TRBV29-1 - TGCAGCGGGGGGGCAGAGACCCAGTACTTC CSGGAETQYF
large TRBJ2-7 TRBV7-8 - TGTGCCAGCAGCTTTCGGCATGAGGGTACCTACGAGCAGTACTTC CASSFRHEGTYEQYF
- TRBJ2-7 TRBV11-1 - TGTGCCAGCAGCTTAGTCGCCCGGGCAGACACCTCCTACGAGCAGTACTTC CASSLVARADTSYEQYF
- TRBJ2-5 TRBV20-1 - TGCAGTGCTAGACCTTTAGGGGGAGGAGAGACCCAGTACTTC CSARPLGGGETQYF
many TRBJ1-5 TRBV3-1 TRBD1 TGTGCCAGCGAACAGGGGGCGGACAATCAGCCCCAGCATTTT CASEQGADNQPQHF
- TRBJ1-2 TRBV4-1 TRBD1 TGCGCCAGCAGCCTTCCAAGGACAGGGGAATGGTATGGCTACACCTTC CASSLPRTGEWYGYTF
few TRBJ2-7 TRBV2 TRBD2 TGTGCCAGCAGTGACAAGCGGGAGTTTTACGAGCAGTACTTC CASSDKREFYEQYF
- TRBJ2-5 TRBV7-6 - TGTGCCAGCAGCCGACTAGGAGAGACCCAGTACTTC CASSRLGETQYF
- TRBJ2-7 TRBV11-2 TRBD2 TGTGCCAGCAGCTTAGCTGGTAGCGGGTACTACGAGCAGTACTTC CASSLAGSGYYEQYF
few TRBJ2-2 TRBV7-3 - TGTGCCAGCAGCCCCGGGACCCTGAACACCGGGGAGCTGTTTTTT CASSPGTLNTGELFF
many TRBJ2-3 TRBV20-1 - TGCAGTGCTAGAGATCCCTTTTTGGTCCGCACAGATACGCAGTATTTT CSARDPFLVRTDTQYF
few TRBJ1-4 TRBV5-1 - TGCGCCAGCAGCCCTGGGGGGGAAAAACTGTTTTTT CASSPGGEKLFF
many TRBJ1-5 TRBV12-3/TRBV12-4 - TGTGCCAGCAGTTTTAACAATCAGCCCCAGCATTTT CASSFNNQPQHF
- TRBJ2-5 TRBV4-2 - TGTGCCAGCAGCCCAGGGGACAGTTCGGGAGGAGAGACCCAGTACTTC CASSPGDSSGGETQYF
- TRBJ2-1 TRBV29-1 - TGCAGCGTTACACCGGGGGTGGGCTACAATGAGCAGTTCTTC CSVTPGVGYNEQFF
- TRBJ2-7 TRBV19 - TGTGCCAGCGGCTACGGGACCGCCTACGAGCAGTACTTC CASGYGTAYEQYF
- TRBJ2-3 TRBV12-3/TRBV12-4 TRBD2 TGTGCCAGCAGTTTCACTAGCGGGGGTGATGATACGCAGTATTTT CASSFTSGGDDTQYF
- TRBJ2-3 TRBV29-1 - TGCACCGCCTTTGACGGGCGTAGAGATACGCAGTATTTT CTAFDGRRDTQYF
few TRBJ2-1 TRBV20-1 - TGCAGTGCTAGAGTAGCCACCGGCTCCTACAATGAGCAGTTCTTC CSARVATGSYNEQFF
- TRBJ1-6 TRBV28 TRBD1 TGTGCCAGCAGTTACGACAGGGGTTACTCACCCCTCCACTTT CASSYDRGYSPLHF
few TRBJ2-7 TRBV7-9 TRBD2 TGTGCCAGCAGCCGTAGCGGGGCCCCCTACGAGCAGTACTTC CASSRSGAPYEQYF
- TRBJ2-5 TRBV10-1 - TGCGCCAGCAGTGAAAAAAACAGGAGGGAGAGGACGTACCAAGAGACCCAGTACTTC CASSEKNRRERTYQETQYF
few TRBJ2-7 TRBV7-2 TRBD2 TGTGCCAGCAGCTCCGGGACTAGAAGCTCCTACGAGCAGTACTTC CASSSGTRSSYEQYF
- TRBJ2-1 TRBV6-5 TRBD2 TGTGCCAGCAGTTACTCGTGGCTGGGGTCGCGGGAGGGCCGATACAATGAGCAGTTCTTC CASSYSWLGSREGRYNEQFF
- TRBJ2-3 TRBV29-1 TRBD2 TGCAGCGCAGGACTAGCGGGGGTTCCCACAGATACGCAGTATTTT CSAGLAGVPTDTQYF
few TRBJ1-2 TRBV3-1 - TGTGCCAGCAGCCAAGATAATGGAGGGATGGGCTACACCTTC CASSQDNGGMGYTF
many TRBJ2-3 TRBV20-1 - TGCAGTGCCCGAGGTCTAGCAGATACGCAGTATTTT CSARGLADTQYF